The sequence of this T cell receptor (beta chain) was determined in a study of blood T cell repertoires in COVID-19. Study context: The study drew acute and convalescent COVID-19 samples from the United States, Italy and Spain. Sources were T cells, B-cell-depleted T cells, or PBMCs; the material itself was cDNA or gDNA.

Original processing notes: Reference gene primer amplification gave nucleated cell count estimates. Some clones are missing from TCRdb's copy, which holds only in-frame ones; the method was immunoSEQ multiplex PCR. The V and J calls and clone size are taken from that table; D and trimming were inferred from the DNA. The sample includes fewer than 130,000 clones, roughly 91% of them seen just once. CDR3 size: 16 residues. The V gene end was trimmed by 6 bases and the J gene end by 5 bases; junction bases not matched to a gene: 4. The V gene's germline CDR1 is MDHEN and CDR2 SYDVKM. V and J are TRBV28 and TRBJ2-2, with 15 bases lining up with TRBD2. The TCR sequence derives from a woman in her 50s with acute or convalescent COVID-19. What was sequenced was peripheral blood. DNA for the CDR3: TGTGCCAGCAGACCGGGACTAGCGGGAGGTACCGGGGAGCTGTTTTTT. Translated: CASRPGLAGGTGELFF.